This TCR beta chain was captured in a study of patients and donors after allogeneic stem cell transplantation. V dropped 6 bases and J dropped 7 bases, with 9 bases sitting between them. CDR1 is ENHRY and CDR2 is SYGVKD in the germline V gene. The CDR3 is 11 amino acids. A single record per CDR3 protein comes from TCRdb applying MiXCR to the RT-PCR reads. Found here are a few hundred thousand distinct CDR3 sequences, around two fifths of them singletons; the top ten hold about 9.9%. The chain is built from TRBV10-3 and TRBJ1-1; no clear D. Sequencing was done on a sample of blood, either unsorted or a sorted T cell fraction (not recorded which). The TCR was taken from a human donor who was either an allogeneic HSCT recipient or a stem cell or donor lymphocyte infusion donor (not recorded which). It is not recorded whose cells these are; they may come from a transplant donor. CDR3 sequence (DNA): TGTGCCATCAGGGGCACCCATGAAGCTTTCTTT. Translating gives CAIRGTHEAFF.